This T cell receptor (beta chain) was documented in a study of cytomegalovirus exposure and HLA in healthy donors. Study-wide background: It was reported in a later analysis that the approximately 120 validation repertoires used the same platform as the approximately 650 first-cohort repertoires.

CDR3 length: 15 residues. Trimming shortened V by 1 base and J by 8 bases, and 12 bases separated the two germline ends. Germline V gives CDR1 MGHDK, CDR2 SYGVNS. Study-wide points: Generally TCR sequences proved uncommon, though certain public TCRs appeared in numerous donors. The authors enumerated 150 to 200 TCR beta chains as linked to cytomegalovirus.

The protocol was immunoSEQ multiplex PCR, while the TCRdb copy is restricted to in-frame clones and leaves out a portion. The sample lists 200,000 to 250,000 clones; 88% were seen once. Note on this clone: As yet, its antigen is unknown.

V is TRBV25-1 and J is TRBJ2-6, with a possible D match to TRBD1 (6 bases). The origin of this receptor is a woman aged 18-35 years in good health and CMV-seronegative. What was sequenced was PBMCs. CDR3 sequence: CASSEFEQGSNVLTF. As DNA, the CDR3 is TGTGCCAGCAGTGAATTTGAGCAGGGGTCCAACGTCCTGACTTTC.